Listed below are T cell receptor beta chains from one sample, sequenced in a study of patients and donors after allogeneic stem cell transplantation. MiXCR, applied by TCRdb to the RT-PCR reads, yields one record per CDR3 protein. The data hold about 90,000 distinct CDR3 sequences, with roughly 50% observed a single time. Sequenced material: blood, either unsorted or a sorted T cell fraction (not recorded which). Receptors originate from a human donor who was either an allogeneic HSCT recipient or a stem cell or donor lymphocyte infusion donor (not recorded which). It is not recorded whose cells these are; they may come from a transplant donor. Each CDR3 is given with its conserved first and last residue. A D gene is named only where the DNA matches it firmly. Some rows mark clone size as missing; the rest say once, few, many or name a class of expanded clone.

TRBD2 | TRBJ2-1 | TRBV5-1 | - | TGCGCCAGCAGCTCGATGGAACCTAGCGGGGGCAACTACAATGAGCAGTTCTTC | CASSSMEPSGGNYNEQFF
- | TRBJ1-5 | TRBV20-1 | once | TGCAGTGCTCAGATGGTGGACAGCAATCAGCCCCAGCATTTT | CSAQMVDSNQPQHF
- | TRBJ1-1 | TRBV4-3 | - | TGCGCCAGCAGCCACCTTCGAGCAACAGGGAACACTGAAGCTTTCTTT | CASSHLRATGNTEAFF
TRBD2 | TRBJ2-3 | TRBV6-5 | - | TGTGCCAGCAGTTACTCGGGACTAGCGAAAAGCACAGATACGCAGTATTTT | CASSYSGLAKSTDTQYF
- | TRBJ1-5 | TRBV10-2 | - | TGCGCCAGCAGTGAGTCGACAGGAATTGGTCAGCCCCAGCATTTT | CASSESTGIGQPQHF
TRBD2 | TRBJ2-7 | TRBV15 | - | TGTGCCACCAGCTTTGGGGGGGAGGCAGGTCTCGCCGCGCAGTACTTC | CATSFGGEAGLAAQYF
- | TRBJ1-2 | TRBV12-3/TRBV12-4 | - | TGTGCCAGCAGTTCCCCCCGGGGCTACACCTTC | CASSSPRGYTF
- | TRBJ1-2 | TRBV12-3/TRBV12-4 | - | TGTGCCAGCAGGTTTTGGGGGGACCCAATCTTC | CASRFWGDPIF
- | TRBJ1-2 | TRBV3-1 | - | TGTGCCAGCAGCCAAGATCCAAGTCAGGCCCTGCAATACTATGGCTACACCTTC | CASSQDPSQALQYYGYTF
- | TRBJ1-5 | TRBV5-1 | - | TGCGCCAGCAGCTTGGCAGGCTATAGCAATCAGCCCCAGCATTTT | CASSLAGYSNQPQHF